These 28 T cell receptor beta chains were all obtained from the same sample, sequenced in a study of PD-L1 blockade in urothelial cancer. Time point indicated: peripheral blood 6 weeks after treatment start. This table comes from immunoSEQ multiplex PCR, and its TCRdb copy is limited to in-frame clones, with some not included. The data contain roughly 40,000 clones, under 95% of them singletons. The starting material was PBMCs, obtained around atezolizumab (anti-PD-L1) treatment. These receptors came from a man aged 65 to 85 with urothelial cancer.

V usage is TRBV27 and J usage is TRBJ2-1; 8 bases map to TRBD2. CDR3 size: 15 residues. The junction had 2 bases not matched to a gene; V was cut back by 0 bases and J by 4 bases. Germline values: CDR1 MNHEY, CDR2 SMNVEV (reference sequence). DNA of the CDR3: TGTGCCAGCAGTTTATCTAGCGGGGCTTACAATGAGCAGTTCTTC. It yields the protein CASSLSSGAYNEQFF.

V and J are TRBV6-4 and TRBJ2-5, with 9 positions matching TRBD1. The V gene's germline CDR1 is MRHNA and CDR2 SNTAGT. CDR3 length: 17 amino acids. Unmatched junction bases numbered 17, after V lost 10 bases and J lost 2 bases. Here the CDR3 DNA reads TGTGCCACTTCGATCTTGGGCCCCGGACAGGGGCAAGAGACCCAGTACTTC. Protein product: CATSILGPGQGQETQYF.

V usage is TRBV4-1 and J usage is TRBJ2-6; perhaps TRBD1 as D (6 bases). Deletions cut 1 base from V and 2 bases from J, with 15 bases between. Germline CDR1 reads MGHRA; CDR2 reads YSYEKL. The CDR3 is 18 amino acids. The CDR3 loop reads CASSQGEGTWAGANVLTF. For the CDR3, the DNA is TGCGCCAGCAGCCAAGGAGAGGGGACATGGGCTGGGGCCAACGTCCTGACTTTC.

The gene calls are TRBV19 and TRBJ2-1; 7 bases are a match to TRBD2. Germline lookup yields CDR1 LNHDA and CDR2 SQIVND (reference sequence). V lost 4 bases and J lost 10; bases outside the gene matches: 10. This CDR3 has 14 amino acids. The CDR3 sequence is CASSRLASGVEQFF. The CDR3 nucleotides are TGTGCCAGTAGTAGGCTGGCTAGCGGAGTGGAGCAGTTCTTC.

The rearrangement links TRBV28 to TRBJ1-5, with a possible D match to TRBD1 (6 bases). Germline loops: CDR1 MDHEN, CDR2 SYDVKM. There are 14 residues in the CDR3. V was shortened by 5 bases and J by 2 bases, with 10 bases between the two germline ends. CDR3 nucleotides: TGTGCCAGCAGTCGAGGGGGTGGCAATCAGCCCCAGCATTTT. Translated, it gives CASSRGGGNQPQHF.

This clone was picked up a small number of times. The sample holds other DNA sequences that translate to the same CDR3. The gene calls are TRBV27 and TRBJ2-2, with a tentative D call TRBD1 (5 bases). The CDR3 is 16 residues long. With 0 bases removed from V and 8 bases from J, the gap between germline ends came to 16 bases. Germline values: CDR1 MNHEY, CDR2 SMNVEV (reference sequence). CDR3 protein: CASSLSITGSRGELFF. CDR3 DNA: TGTGCCAGCAGTTTATCGATCACAGGCTCCAGGGGGGAGCTGTTTTTT.

The V gene is TRBV28, the J gene TRBJ2-2; 7 nucleotides align to TRBD1. The CDR3 covers 15 residues. V shed 8 bases, J shed 1 base, and the junction held 7 bases outside the gene matches. Germline CDR1 is MDHEN and CDR2 is SYDVKM. The CDR3 region has the DNA TGTGCCAGCCTTAGGGGGCAGAGGAACACCGGGGAGCTGTTTTTT. It yields the protein CASLRGQRNTGELFF. The whole variable domain, remainder taken from reference TRBV28 and TRBJ2-2, is DVKVTQSSRYLVKRTGEKVFLECVQDMDHENMFWYRQDPGLGLRLIYFSYDVKMKEKGDIPEGYSVSREKKERFSLILESASTNQTSMYLCASLRGQRNTGELFFGEGSRLTVL.

V usage is TRBV11-3 and J usage is TRBJ1-2; no reliable D call. Germline V CDR1 and CDR2: SGHNT, YENEEA. Trimming removed 5 bases from V and 2 bases from J, with 9 bases in between. This CDR3 is 13 amino acids long. For the CDR3, the DNA is TGTGCCAGCAGCCGGACTGGCAACTATGGCTACACCTTC. It codes for CASSRTGNYGYTF. Using reference TRBV11-3 and TRBJ1-2 for the parts outside the CDR3, the full variable domain is EAGVVQSPRYKIIEKKQPVAFWCNPISGHNTLYWYLQNLGQGPELLIRYENEEAVDDSQLPKDRFSAERLKGVDSTLKIQPAELGDSAVYLCASSRTGNYGYTFGSGTRLTVV.

CDR3 residues: CASSSAYEQYF. CDR3 DNA sequence: TGTGCCAGCAGCTCGGCCTACGAGCAGTACTTC. The V and J genes are TRBV5-5 and TRBJ2-7, with D hard to call. The CDR3 has 11 residues. Deletions cut 3 bases from V and 2 bases from J, with 3 bases between. Germline lookup yields CDR1 SGHKS and CDR2 YYEKEE (reference sequence).

This chain uses TRBV5-4 with TRBJ2-3, with 10 bases matching TRBD1. CDR1 and CDR2 (germline): SGHNT, YYREEE (reference sequence). The CDR3 runs to 15 residues. The V gene end was trimmed by 3 bases and the J gene end by 7 bases; junction bases not matched to a gene: 8. CDR3 sequence: CASSSWTGGLNTQYF. The CDR3, as DNA: TGTGCCAGCAGCTCATGGACAGGGGGGTTGAATACGCAGTATTTT.

The rearrangement links TRBV19 to TRBJ2-1; 12 nucleotides align to TRBD2. The CDR3 length is 14 residues. CDR1 is LNHDA, CDR2 SQIVND, per germline (reference sequence). Trimming cost V 6 bases and J 9 bases; bases outside gene matches: 6. The CDR3 region is CASRLAGGHGEQFF. The DNA of the CDR3 is TGTGCCAGTAGGCTAGCGGGAGGGCACGGTGAGCAGTTCTTC. The entire variable domain, with the rest obtained from reference TRBV19 and TRBJ2-1, is as follows: DGGITQSPKYLFRKEGQNVTLSCEQNLNHDAMYWYRQDPGQGLRLIYYSQIVNDFQKGDIAEGYSVSREKKESFPLTVTSAQKNPTAFYLCASRLAGGHGEQFFGPGTRLTVL.

V gene TRBV5-4 combines with J gene TRBJ2-7; 8 nucleotides align to TRBD1. Trimming removed 3 bases from V and 2 bases from J; junction bases left unmatched: 1. The germline V gene encodes CDR1 SGHNT and CDR2 YYREEE (reference sequence). The CDR3 is made up of 13 amino acids. The CDR3 loop is CASSSTGAYEQYF. In DNA form, the CDR3 reads TGTGCCAGCAGCTCGACAGGGGCCTACGAGCAGTACTTC.

This clone was seen just once. Here the CDR3 reads CASSFGTSGSFWGETQYF. DNA of the CDR3: TGTGCCAGCAGCTTCGGGACTAGCGGGAGCTTCTGGGGGGAGACCCAGTACTTC. The chain has TRBV7-6 and TRBJ2-5; TRBD2 matches 14 bases. Per germline, CDR1 SGHVS and CDR2 FNYEAQ. J was trimmed by 5 bases and V by 3 bases; bases with no gene match: 11. There are 18 residues in the CDR3.

The chain carries TRBV19 and TRBJ2-7; 7 nucleotides match TRBD2. Trimming removed 6 bases from V and 2 bases from J; junction bases left unmatched: 7. In germline, CDR1 is LNHDA, CDR2 SQIVND (reference sequence). The CDR3 is 14 residues long. CDR3 DNA: TGTGCCAGTAGATCCGGGACTAACACCTACGAGCAGTACTTC. This translates into CASRSGTNTYEQYF.

The V and J genes are TRBV29-1 and TRBJ1-1; D possibly corresponds to TRBD1 (5 bases). In germline, CDR1 is SQVTM, CDR2 ANQGSEA. The length of the CDR3 is 13 residues. V gave up 3 bases and J gave up 8 bases, with 16 bases separating them. The CDR3 region is CSVDAPSGSEAFF. The CDR3, as DNA: TGCAGCGTTGACGCCCCCTCAGGGTCCGAAGCTTTCTTT.

This chain connects TRBV21-1 to TRBJ1-2. TRBV21-1 is assigned pseudogene status. This CDR3 has 15 residues. CDR3 DNA: TGTGCCAGCAGCAAAGGCGGTAAGCGGTCCTATGGCTACACCTTC. Translated, it gives CASSKGGKRSYGYTF.

This clone came up once. This chain joins TRBV28 and TRBJ1-4, with 8 bases identical to TRBD1. CDR1 and CDR2 from the germline V gene are MDHEN and SYDVKM. V was clipped by 6 bases and J by 6 bases; unmatched bases: 9. This CDR3 region has 15 residues. The CDR3 loop is CASSPMDRVDEKLFF. The CDR3 DNA reads TGTGCCAGCAGCCCTATGGACAGGGTGGATGAAAAACTGTTTTTT.

CDR3 DNA: TGTGCCAGCAGCCTGGGCCTAGCGGGTATCACAGATACGCAGTATTTT. Its translation is CASSLGLAGITDTQYF. The chain joins TRBV11-2 to TRBJ2-3, with 8 bases that match TRBD2. The CDR3 sequence is 16 residues long. J lost 2 bases, V lost 5 bases, and 9 bases had no gene match. Germline CDR1 SGHAT, CDR2 FQNNGV. The full variable domain, with the rest looked up from reference TRBV11-2 and TRBJ2-3, is EAGVAQSPRYKIIEKRQSVAFWCNPISGHATLYWYQQILGQGPKLLIQFQNNGVVDDSQLPKDRFSAERLKGVDSTLKIQPAKLEDSAVYLCASSLGLAGITDTQYFGPGTRLTVL.

By sample fraction, this clone is hyperexpanded. This chain links TRBV27 with TRBJ1-2; D not resolved. This CDR3 is 13 amino acids long. Trimming left V 5 bases short and J 5 bases short, with 12 bases between. Germline V CDR1 and CDR2: MNHEY, SMNVEV (reference sequence). DNA for the CDR3: TGTGCCAGCAGTGTTGAGGGAAATTATGGCTACACCTTC. Encoded protein: CASSVEGNYGYTF.

Only a few counts were recorded for this clone. This chain joins TRBV6-5 and TRBJ2-7, with TRBD1 matching 7 bases. The V gene's germline CDR1 is MNHEY and CDR2 SVGAGI. V lost 10 bases to trimming and J lost 0 bases; unmatched junction nucleotides: 9. CDR3 size: 14 residues. CDR3 residues: CATAPGQSSYEQYF. The CDR3 DNA follows: TGTGCCACCGCGCCGGGACAGAGCTCCTACGAGCAGTACTTC.

The chain carries TRBV7-2 and TRBJ2-5; 7 bases are a match to TRBD2. The CDR3 covers 15 residues. Germline trimming cut 2 bases from V and 5 bases from J; bases unmatched to any gene: 8. In germline, CDR1 is SGHTA, CDR2 FQGNSA. CDR3 DNA sequence: TGTGCCAGCAGCTTATCTGGGAGGGCGTCGGAGACCCAGTACTTC. Residues: CASSLSGRASETQYF.

The rearrangement links TRBV5-6 to TRBJ2-1; D is uncertain. V lost 2 bases, J lost 7 bases, and 13 bases lay in between. In germline, CDR1 is SGHDT, CDR2 YYEEEE. This CDR3 is built from 14 residues. This CDR3 reads CASSFMTELNEQFF. CDR3 nucleotide sequence: TGTGCCAGCAGCTTTATGACGGAGTTGAATGAGCAGTTCTTC.

A few counts support this clone. The chain uses TRBV6-5 and TRBJ1-3; D might be TRBD1 (5 bases). CDR1 and CDR2 (germline): MNHEY, SVGAGI. The CDR3 sequence is 14 residues long. Trimming left V 6 bases short and J 2 bases short, with 11 bases between. CDR3 amino acids: CASSSRVAGNTIYF. For the CDR3, the DNA is TGTGCCAGCAGCTCCAGGGTAGCTGGAAACACCATATATTTT.

CDR3 DNA sequence: TGTGCCAGCAGTAGGGAGAACACAGATACGCAGTATTTT. It translates to CASSRENTDTQYF. The chain joins TRBV28 to TRBJ2-3; D is perhaps TRBD2 (5 bases). The CDR3 runs to 13 residues. Germline loops: CDR1 MDHEN, CDR2 SYDVKM. Trimming cost V 5 bases and J 2 bases, with 8 bases left between them.

This chain connects TRBV9 to TRBJ2-1, with 10 bases lining up with TRBD1. V was clipped by 3 bases and J by 6 bases; unmatched bases: 6. Germline CDR1 SGDLS, CDR2 YYNGEE. The CDR3 has 15 amino acids. CDR3 nucleotide sequence: TGTGCCAGCAGCGCCGACAGGGGGCCTACCAATGAGCAGTTCTTC. This sequence encodes CASSADRGPTNEQFF.

The gene calls are TRBV19 and TRBJ1-4, with D perhaps TRBD1 (6 bases). Germline CDR1 reads LNHDA; CDR2 reads SQIVND (reference sequence). V lost 3 bases to trimming and J lost 2 bases, with 7 bases between them. This CDR3 has 14 amino acids. The CDR3 spells CASSIQGTNEKLFF. The CDR3 DNA sequence: TGTGCCAGTAGTATCCAGGGGACTAATGAAAAACTGTTTTTT.

V gene TRBV6-5 combines with J gene TRBJ2-5, with 9 bases fitting TRBD1. The CDR3 loop spans 15 amino acids. The germline V gene has CDR1 MNHEY and CDR2 SVGAGI. The ends lost 2 bases at V and 5 bases at J; junction bases unmatched: 6. The CDR3 spells CASSYQTGGEETQYF. The CDR3 DNA follows: TGTGCCAGCAGTTACCAGACAGGGGGTGAGGAGACCCAGTACTTC.

The CDR3 reads CASSLTSGGTDTQYF. The CDR3 DNA reads as TGTGCCAGCAGCTTAACTAGCGGAGGCACAGATACGCAGTATTTT. The rearrangement uses TRBV7-9 and TRBJ2-3; 8 bases are a match to TRBD2. With V trimmed by 2 bases and J by 1 base, 2 bases remained unmatched. The CDR3 extends over 15 amino acids. CDR1 and CDR2 from the germline V gene are SEHNR and FQNEAQ (reference sequence).